The 19 T cell receptor beta chains in this list originate from one sample, sequenced in a study of T cells in Graves' hyperthyroidism and ophthalmopathy. Template material for amplifying TCR beta CDR3 regions consisted of RNA transcripts. First-round RT-PCR with HTBI primers amplified the TCR CDR3 region. TCRdb re-analysed the multiplex PCR reads in MiXCR, keeping a single row per CDR3 protein. In the table there are 620,000 or so distinct CDR3 sequences, about 14% of which are singletons. Sequenced input: blood. These receptors all come from a woman aged 50 to 60 with Graves' ophthalmopathy.

The chain employs TRBV15 and TRBJ1-3; D might be TRBD1 (6 bases). The V end lost 4 bases, the J end lost 0 bases, and 13 bases lay between the germline ends. Germline V gene lookup returns CDR1 LNHNV and CDR2 YYDKDF (reference sequence). The CDR3 contains 16 residues. CDR3 DNA: TGTGCCACCAGCATGGACAGTCCTAACTCTGGAAACACCATATATTTT. It specifies CATSMDSPNSGNTIYF.

This clonotype was counted only a few times. A read error may produce the germline difference seen at one junction end. The J gene is TRBJ2-5, the V gene TRBV28; D possibly uses TRBD1 or TRBD2 (5 bases each). The germline V gene encodes CDR1 MDHEN and CDR2 SYDVKM. There are 14 residues in the CDR3. The CDR3: CASSFSGKGETQCF. CDR3 coding DNA: TGTGCCAGCAGTTTTTCAGGGAAGGGAGAGACCCAGTGCTTC.

This clonotype was recorded at least ten times. The CDR3 DNA reads TGTGCCAGCAGCTTAGAGACTAGCGGGAGAAATGAGCAGTTCTTC. Translating gives CASSLETSGRNEQFF. The J gene is TRBJ2-1, the V gene TRBV13, with 12 bases matching TRBD2. The CDR3 is 15 residues long. V gave up 1 base and J gave up 7 bases; unmatched junction bases: 2. CDR1 is PRHDT and CDR2 is FYEKMQ in the germline V gene (reference sequence).

The chain recombines TRBV12-3 or TRBV12-4 with TRBJ2-1; 12 nucleotides line up with TRBD2. The CDR3 has 18 amino acids. V trimming: 6 bases; J trimming: 2 bases; junction bases outside the gene matches: 11. Here the CDR3 DNA reads TGTGCCAGCAGCCAACTAGCGGGAGGAGGCCTTACCTACAATGAGCAGTTCTTC. Its translation is CASSQLAGGGLTYNEQFF.

This clonotype was counted many times. The chain combines TRBV7-9 with TRBJ1-1, with 7 bases matching TRBD1. The CDR3 covers 14 residues. V lost 6 bases to trimming and J lost 0 bases; unmatched junction nucleotides: 4. Germline assignment: CDR1 SEHNR and CDR2 FQNEAQ (reference sequence). The CDR3 reads CASSLGQMNTEAFF. DNA for the CDR3: TGTGCCAGCAGTTTGGGACAGATGAACACTGAAGCTTTCTTT.

This clonotype was recorded many times. The chain links TRBV3-1 to TRBJ2-1; the D gene is possibly TRBD2 (6 bases). V dropped 3 bases and J dropped 4 bases, with 13 bases sitting between them. CDR1 is LGHDT and CDR2 is YNNKEL in the germline V gene (reference sequence). The CDR3 is 15 residues long. CDR3 sequence: CASSQGASAYNEQFF. DNA for the CDR3: TGTGCCAGCAGCCAGGGAGCTAGCGCTTACAATGAGCAGTTCTTC.

As to this clonotype: A read error may be the cause here, since a much bigger clone is one base away. V is TRBV7-2 and J is TRBJ1-3; a weak D match, TRBD1 (6 bases). CDR1 and CDR2 from the germline V gene are SGHTA and FQGNSA. Trimming cost V 7 bases and J 0 bases, with 16 bases left between them. The CDR3 consists of 16 residues. CDR3 coding DNA: TGTGCCAGCAAGCCGGCAGGGGCCCACTCTGGAAACACCATATATTTT. It specifies CASKPAGAHSGNTIYF.

This clonotype was found many times. This sequence joins TRBV20-1 and TRBJ2-1, with TRBD2 matching 7 bases. V lost 3 bases to trimming and J lost 4 bases; unmatched junction nucleotides: 6. This CDR3 comprises 14 residues. Germline V gene sequence: CDR1 DFQATT, CDR2 SNEGSKA (reference sequence). Written as DNA, the CDR3 is TGCAGTGCTAGTGGAGGACTAGGGTACAATGAGCAGTTCTTC. Protein product: CSASGGLGYNEQFF.

This clonotype was picked up many times. The rearrangement links TRBV7-2 to TRBJ2-5, with 11 bases fitting TRBD2. Looked up from germline, CDR1 is SGHTA and CDR2 is FQGNSA. V lost 5 bases and J lost 7; bases outside the gene matches: 9. The CDR3 has 15 amino acids. The CDR3 nucleotides read TGTGCCAGCAGCCCCGGTGTTAGCGGGAGGGGGACCCAGTACTTC. Translated: CASSPGVSGRGTQYF.

This clonotype was seen only a few times. The J gene is TRBJ1-2, the V gene TRBV24-1; a weak D match, TRBD1 (5 bases). V was cut by 4 bases and J by 7 bases, with 12 bases left in between. CDR1 is KGHDR and CDR2 is SFDVKD in the germline V gene. The CDR3 has 13 residues. The CDR3 reads CATSDQFQGGYTF. The CDR3 DNA reads TGTGCCACCAGTGACCAATTTCAGGGTGGCTACACCTTC.

This clonotype has only a few counts. This chain links TRBV6-1 with TRBJ2-5; D is unclear. V was cut by 8 bases and J by 4 bases, with 11 bases left in between. CDR1 MNHNS and CDR2 SASEGT come from the germline V gene. The CDR3 spans 12 residues. The chain's CDR3 is CASAPYRETQYF. The CDR3 nucleotides read TGTGCCAGCGCCCCTTATAGAGAGACCCAGTACTTC.

This clonotype was observed many times. The chain combines TRBV6-1 with TRBJ1-1; 7 bases are a match to TRBD1. The CDR3 extends over 14 amino acids. V gave up 5 bases and J gave up 4 bases; unmatched junction bases: 7. The germline gives CDR1 MNHNS, CDR2 SASEGT. The CDR3 here is CASSSGQSGTEAFF. As DNA, the CDR3 is TGTGCCAGCAGTTCGGGACAGAGTGGCACTGAAGCTTTCTTT.

This clonotype was seen many times. The V gene is TRBV2, the J gene TRBJ2-2; 12 positions match TRBD2. This CDR3 contains 17 residues. The V and J ends lost 7 bases and 1 base, in that order; junction bases with no gene match: 7. CDR1 is SNHLY and CDR2 is FYNNEI in the germline V gene. CDR3 nucleotide sequence: TGTGCCAGCACCCTGCCGGGACTAGCGGGGAACACCGGGGAGCTGTTTTTT. As protein: CASTLPGLAGNTGELFF.

Concerning this clonotype itself: This may stem from a read error, because a much larger clone lies one nucleotide away. The chain carries TRBV6-1 and TRBJ2-1; 10 bases are a match to TRBD2. CDR3 length: 15 residues. Germline loops: CDR1 MNHNS, CDR2 SASEGT. V lost 4 bases, J lost 7 bases, and 7 bases stayed unmatched. The CDR3 nucleotides read TGTGCCAGCAGTGGGAGCGGGGGGGTATATAATGAGCAGTTCTTC. Its protein is CASSGSGGVYNEQFF.

This clonotype was counted at least ten times. The V call is TRBV11-3, the J call TRBJ2-3, with 7 bases aligning to TRBD2. This CDR3 is built from 19 residues. Germline loops: CDR1 SGHNT, CDR2 YENEEA. Trimming cost V 3 bases and J 0 bases; bases outside gene matches: 15. The chain's CDR3 is CASSLGSGGGSGSTDTQYF. The CDR3 region has the DNA TGTGCCAGCAGCTTGGGTTCCGGCGGCGGGAGTGGAAGCACAGATACGCAGTATTTT.

Comment on this clonotype: This sequence may be a read error, since a much larger clone differs from it by one base. CDR3 sequence (DNA): TGTGCCAGCAGCTTATTGACAAATACCTACAATGAGCAGTTCTTC. This encodes CASSLLTNTYNEQFF. The rearrangement joins TRBV5-6 to TRBJ2-1; D uncertain. Germline-derived CDR1 and CDR2 are SGHDT and YYEEEE. The V gene lost 2 bases and the J gene lost 2 bases, with 11 bases spanning the gap. The CDR3 is made up of 15 amino acids.

In this sample, this clonotype turned up many times. The V gene is TRBV12-3 or TRBV12-4, the J gene TRBJ1-1; tentatively, D is TRBD1 (6 bases). This CDR3 contains 15 residues. V was clipped by 3 bases and J by 0 bases, with 11 bases between them. In nucleotides, the CDR3 is TGTGCCAGCAGTTTTGGGGGCAACATGAACACTGAAGCTTTCTTT. Residues: CASSFGGNMNTEAFF.

This clonotype has a count of ten or more. V is TRBV20-1 and J is TRBJ2-5; D is unresolved. Trimming removed 0 bases from V and 3 bases from J, with 14 bases in between. The germline gives CDR1 DFQATT, CDR2 SNEGSKA (reference sequence). CDR3 length equals 15 residues. CDR3 nucleotide sequence: TGCAGTGCTAGAGATGATGGGATATCAAAAGAGACCCAGTACTTC. This codes for CSARDDGISKETQYF.

This chain links TRBV29-1 with TRBJ2-2; D gene uncertain. Trimming pared 4 bases from V and 0 bases from J, leaving 6 bases between. CDR3 size: 13 residues. Looked up from germline, CDR1 is SQVTM and CDR2 is ANQGSEA. CDR3 in amino acids: CSVAQTNTGELFF. In DNA form, the CDR3 reads TGCAGCGTTGCACAGACGAACACCGGGGAGCTGTTTTTT.